This TCR beta chain was captured in a study of molecular identifiers for immune sequencing clone quantification. Study conclusions and caveats: Underestimated sizes of highly expanded clones could result from identical TCR molecules that share a barcode. Clones with over 20 RNA copies captured over 98% of effector molecules but under 1% of naive ones.

The germline V gene encodes CDR1 DFQATT and CDR2 SNEGSKA (reference sequence). V gave up 0 bases and J gave up 7 bases, with 16 bases separating them. The CDR3 extends over 15 amino acids. RNA fractions of 10%, 30% or 50% and about 18,000 to 1,000,000 sorted cells were the source of naive CD8 libraries. This clonotype was seen ten or more times. Its antigen is not identified. Methods described previously were used for bulk TCR libraries, and listed TCR primers were applied. MiXCR was run by TCRdb on the PCR reads, yielding one entry per CDR3 protein. The sample lists 7,500 to 10,000 distinct CDR3 sequences; approximately 14% were seen once.

This chain joins TRBV20-1 and TRBJ1-5; D uncertain. This sequence originates from a human donor in good health. Some libraries in this study had Jurkat cell RNA spiked in. The specimen was naive CD8+ T cells from blood, with Jurkat cell RNA spiked in. Subset: FACS-sorted CD8+CD4-CCR7+CD45RA+ naive T cells. CDR3 coding DNA: TGCAGTGCTAGAGAGTACAGCGCAGATGGACAGCCCCAGCATTTT. Its translation is CSAREYSADGQPQHF.